The 14 T cell receptor beta chains below all came from one sample that was sequenced in a study of molecular identifiers for immune sequencing clone quantification (dated by TCRdb to the late 2010s). Libraries were made using PCR. TCRdb shows the sequencer as NextSeq 500. Starting from the raw public reads, TCRdb applied fastp trimming at Q25, assembled clones with MiXCR and retained in-frame beta chains. Identical CDR3 proteins give one entry, which carries the most common genes and DNA. The table for this sample lists about 53,000 distinct CDR3 sequences; around 34% of them were counted only once. Together, the top ten hold 3.5% to 4% of the sample. The source material was naive CD8+ T cells from blood, with Jurkat cell RNA spiked in. This sample's cell subset or site label indicates: FACS-sorted CD8+CD4-CCR7+CD45RA+ naive T cells. The receptors were gathered from a human donor in good health. Some libraries in this study had Jurkat cell RNA spiked in.

This clonotype was detected many times. V usage is TRBV7-8 and J usage is TRBJ2-7; the match to TRBD2 covers 15 bases. V was clipped by 0 bases and J by 2 bases; unmatched bases: 14. The CDR3 spans 21 residues. The germline V gene has CDR1 SGHVS and CDR2 FQNEAQ. The CDR3 bases are TGTGCCAGCAGCTTAGCGTCGGGACTAGCGGGAGGCCACGTACGAACCTACGAGCAGTACTTC. This encodes CASSLASGLAGGHVRTYEQYF.

In its sample, this clonotype was seen many times. The rearrangement uses TRBV7-9 and TRBJ2-7; perhaps TRBD2 as D (6 bases). The CDR3 runs 15 residues. CDR1 is SEHNR, CDR2 FQNEAQ, per germline (reference sequence). Trimming shortened V by 3 bases and J by 2 bases, and 14 bases separated the two germline ends. In DNA, the CDR3 is TGTGCCAGCAGCTTGTCTCCGCGGGAAGCCTACGAGCAGTACTTC. Translation gives CASSLSPREAYEQYF.

Comments on this clonotype: This CDR3 fails to terminate in the conserved phenylalanine or tryptophan, so it likely reflects a read error. The chain recombines TRBV4-1 with TRBJ2-7; TRBD2 agrees at 9 bases. With 3 bases clipped from V and 7 bases from J, the junction kept 4 bases outside the gene matches. Germline assignment: CDR1 MGHRA and CDR2 YSYEKL. The CDR3 runs to 13 residues. The chain's CDR3 is CASSQGLAREQYI. Written as DNA, the CDR3 is TGCGCCAGCAGCCAGGGACTAGCCCGGGAGCAGTACATC.

In this sample, this clonotype turned up a few times. The chain joins TRBV3-1 to TRBJ2-5; 9 bases are shared with TRBD2. The ends lost 0 bases at V and 1 base at J; junction bases unmatched: 3. CDR1 and CDR2 (germline): LGHDT, YNNKEL (reference sequence). The CDR3 is 16 amino acids. This CDR3 is CASSQDGGLAQETQYF. In nucleotides, the CDR3 is TGTGCCAGCAGCCAAGATGGGGGACTAGCCCAAGAGACCCAGTACTTC.

The rearrangement joins TRBV12-3 or TRBV12-4 to TRBJ1-1; no clear D gene. Trimming took off 5 bases at V and 9 bases at J, with 7 bases between the two ends. The CDR3 is 10 amino acids. This chain's CDR3 is CASSATKAFF. CDR3 coding DNA: TGTGCCAGCAGTGCGACAAAAGCTTTCTTT.

On this clonotype: Its ends do not fully match the called genes, so a read error is possible. CDR3 sequence (DNA): TGCAGTGCCAACCCGCACAGGGTCGTGACAGAAACGCAGTATTTT. It yields the protein CSANPHRVVTETQYF. V is TRBV20-1 and J is TRBJ2-3, with a tentative D call TRBD1 (6 bases). The CDR3 runs to 15 residues. Germline lookup yields CDR1 DFQATT and CDR2 SNEGSKA (reference sequence).

This clonotype was counted at least ten times. The rearrangement links TRBV28 to TRBJ2-7, with 9 bases identical to TRBD2. The junction had 12 bases not matched to a gene; V was cut back by 6 bases and J by 3 bases. This CDR3 comprises 16 residues. Germline V CDR1 and CDR2: MDHEN, SYDVKM. The CDR3 is CASSPIAGVRYYEQYF. In nucleotides, the CDR3 is TGTGCCAGCAGCCCGATAGCGGGAGTCCGTTACTACGAGCAGTACTTC.

This chain joins TRBV20-1 and TRBJ2-6; D not resolved. CDR3 length equals 14 residues. Germline assignment: CDR1 DFQATT and CDR2 SNEGSKA (reference sequence). Trimming removed 3 bases from V and 0 bases from J, with 6 bases in between. CDR3 sequence: CSASPLSGANVLTF. CDR3 DNA: TGCAGTGCTAGTCCTCTCTCTGGGGCCAACGTCCTGACTTTC.

The table lists this clonotype with many counts. The V call is TRBV7-9, the J call TRBJ2-7, with 8 bases lining up with TRBD2. The CDR3 has 15 residues. Germline CDR1 SEHNR, CDR2 FQNEAQ (reference sequence). V shed 5 bases and J 4 bases; nucleotides not matched to a gene: 10. The CDR3 sequence: CASSTGLAAVYEQYF. CDR3 bases: TGTGCCAGCAGCACTGGACTAGCTGCTGTTTACGAGCAGTACTTC.

This clonotype was picked up a small number of times. The CDR3 loop reads CASSPDRGLEETQYF. The DNA of the CDR3 is TGTGCCAGCAGCCCAGACAGGGGTTTAGAGGAGACCCAGTACTTC. The J gene is TRBJ2-5, the V gene TRBV13; TRBD1 matches 8 bases. Per the germline V gene, CDR1 is PRHDT and CDR2 is FYEKMQ (reference sequence). The J segment lost 5 bases and the V segment lost 5 bases, leaving 10 bases of the junction unmatched. The CDR3 runs to 15 residues.

This sequence joins TRBV7-6 and TRBJ1-1; D is ambiguous. Between the trimmed V and J ends, which lost 6 bases and 6 bases, there was a span of 20 bases. The CDR3 is 15 amino acids. Germline V lookup: CDR1 SGHVS, CDR2 FNYEAQ. CDR3 sequence: CASSRSGGGRAEAFF. The CDR3 coding sequence is TGTGCCAGCAGTCGAAGTGGTGGAGGGAGGGCTGAAGCTTTCTTT.

There are many counts of this clonotype. The J gene is TRBJ2-7, the V gene TRBV4-3; possibly TRBD2 for D (6 bases). The germline gives CDR1 LGHNA, CDR2 YSLEER. Trimming pared 1 base from V and 3 bases from J, leaving 10 bases between. The CDR3 is 14 amino acids. This chain's CDR3 is CASSQGGDGYEQYF. The CDR3 region has the DNA TGCGCCAGCAGCCAAGGCGGGGACGGCTACGAGCAGTACTTC.

This clonotype is a singleton in its sample. This rearrangement joins TRBV7-9 to TRBJ1-1; no definite D call. CDR1 is SEHNR, CDR2 FQNEAQ, per germline (reference sequence). V was shortened by 4 bases and J by 7 bases, with 10 bases between the two germline ends. The CDR3 runs 12 residues. The CDR3 reads CASSYTDHEAFF. In nucleotides, the CDR3 is TGTGCCAGCAGCTATACAGACCATGAAGCTTTCTTT.

The CDR3 spells CASSFSGSYNEQFF. As DNA, the CDR3 is TGTGCCAGCAGCTTTAGCGGGAGCTACAATGAGCAGTTCTTC. V usage is TRBV5-4 and J usage is TRBJ2-1; 9 bases are a match to TRBD2. With 2 bases clipped from V and 3 bases from J, the junction kept 0 bases outside the gene matches. CDR1 and CDR2 (germline): SGHNT, YYREEE (reference sequence). CDR3 size: 14 residues.